This entry describes one T cell receptor beta chain. Germline V lookup: CDR1 MDHEN, CDR2 SYDVKM. The CDR3 contains 13 residues. V shed 6 bases and J shed 5 bases, with 12 bases lying between them. Grouping used clinical history reported by participants in a survey and questionnaire. Original methodology: Amplification of reference gene primers provided the estimated nucleated cell counts. Libraries were prepared by immunoSEQ multiplex PCR; TCRdb keeps only in-frame clonotypes and omits some of them. The V and J calls and clone size come from that table; D and trimming were worked out from the DNA. The sample lists approximately 270,000 clones; 89% were seen once. This entry is derived from a study of blood T cell repertoires in COVID-19. For the study at large: Collection of acute and convalescent COVID-19 samples took place in the United States, Italy and Spain. T cells, B-cell-depleted T cells, or PBMCs provided the cDNA or gDNA that served as material.

The sequencing sample was made of PBMCs or T cells enriched from blood (not recorded which). The source of this sequence is a woman aged 60-70 years who had recovered from COVID-19. This chain connects TRBV28 to TRBJ2-3; D is possibly TRBD1 (6 bases). CDR3: CASSIDRKDTQYF. DNA of the CDR3: TGTGCCAGCAGCATCGACAGGAAAGATACGCAGTATTTT.